This entry describes one T cell receptor (beta chain). How the authors handled the data: Reference gene primer amplification yielded estimated nucleated cell counts. The repertoire was sequenced with immunoSEQ multiplex PCR; TCRdb's copy has only in-frame clones and lacks some. The DNA was the basis for D and trimming; V, J and clone size are from that table. The table includes under 550,000 clones, around 90% detected once. The data were taken from a study of blood T cell repertoires in COVID-19. Study-wide context: The samples span acute and convalescent COVID-19 from the United States, Italy and Spain.

It was during active infection that Seattle patients were enrolled and then longitudinally followed. The CDR3 totals 11 residues. The germline CDR1 and CDR2 sequences are KGHSH and LQKENI. The V end lost 3 bases, the J end lost 6 bases, and 4 bases lay between the germline ends. The sequence derives from a man younger than 30 with COVID-19, enrolled during active disease. This chain connects TRBV18 to TRBJ2-3; D is unresolved. The specimen sequenced was peripheral blood. The CDR3 protein is CASSPRDTQYF. The DNA for the CDR3 is TGTGCCAGCTCACCCCGGGATACGCAGTATTTT.